The 29 T cell receptor beta chains below were found in one sample sequenced in a study of blood T cell repertoires in COVID-19. Here immunoSEQ multiplex PCR was the method, and the copy in TCRdb shows in-frame clones only, minus some. The top ten hold roughly 8.9% of the sample, which has over 300,000 clones, roughly 90% seen once. Source material: PBMCs or T cells enriched from blood (not recorded which). Receptors were obtained from a woman aged 35 to 49 who had recovered from COVID-19.

The chain couples TRBV5-1 to TRBJ1-2, with 7 bases that match TRBD1. This CDR3 is built from 14 residues. V was clipped by 4 bases and J by 4 bases; unmatched bases: 7. The germline V gene has CDR1 SGHRS and CDR2 YFSETQ. The CDR3 DNA follows: TGCGCCAGCAGCCTAGAGACAGGGACCTATGGCTACACCTTC. Residues: CASSLETGTYGYTF.

This clone was observed a single time. The chain links TRBV18 to TRBJ1-2; D is ambiguous. Germline assignment: CDR1 KGHSH and CDR2 LQKENI. The CDR3 length is 13 residues. Trimming pared 6 bases from V and 0 bases from J, leaving 8 bases between. CDR3 region: CASSTAANYGYTF. The CDR3 DNA is TGTGCCAGCTCCACGGCGGCTAACTATGGCTACACCTTC.

CDR3 DNA: TGTGCCTGGACTAGCGGGGCCACAGATACGCAGTATTTT. It specifies CAWTSGATDTQYF. The chain has TRBV30 and TRBJ2-3, with 9 bases matching TRBD2. The CDR3 runs 13 residues. After removal of 4 bases from V and 2 bases from J, the junction contained 1 base not matched to a gene. Germline V gives CDR1 GTSNPN, CDR2 SVGIG (reference sequence).

V and J are TRBV10-2 and TRBJ2-4; TRBD2 aligns across 7 bases. The CDR3 has 15 residues. In germline, CDR1 is WSHSY, CDR2 SAAADI. V lost 0 bases and J lost 8; bases outside the gene matches: 7. This chain's CDR3 is CASSESVGRGDIQYF. The CDR3, as DNA: TGCGCCAGCAGTGAGTCGGTGGGACGGGGGGACATTCAGTACTTC.

This chain joins TRBV18 and TRBJ2-7, with D maybe TRBD2 (6 bases). The CDR3 is 15 amino acids. CDR1 and CDR2 (germline): KGHSH, LQKENI. The germline V and J ends were trimmed by 6 bases and 3 bases, with 18 bases remaining between them. This CDR3 reads CASSSGGPRHYEQYF. In DNA, the CDR3 is TGTGCCAGCTCCTCCGGGGGACCCCGCCACTACGAGCAGTACTTC.

J is TRBJ1-1 and V is TRBV11-3; TRBD1 might be the D (5 bases). The germline gives CDR1 SGHNT, CDR2 YENEEA. The germline V and J ends were trimmed by 5 bases and 1 base, with 14 bases remaining between them. The length of the CDR3 is 15 residues. CDR3 region: CASSPRDRGNTEAFF. The CDR3 DNA sequence: TGTGCCAGCAGCCCCAGGGATAGGGGGAACACTGAAGCTTTCTTT. Using reference TRBV11-3 and TRBJ1-1 for the parts outside the CDR3, the full variable domain is EAGVVQSPRYKIIEKKQPVAFWCNPISGHNTLYWYLQNLGQGPELLIRYENEEAVDDSQLPKDRFSAERLKGVDSTLKIQPAELGDSAVYLCASSPRDRGNTEAFFGQGTRLTVV.

The rearrangement links TRBV28 to TRBJ2-1; no firm D call. Between the trimmed V and J ends, which lost 6 bases and 7 bases, there was a span of 7 bases. The CDR3 totals 11 residues. Looked up from germline, CDR1 is MDHEN and CDR2 is SYDVKM. CDR3 bases: TGTGCCAGCAGCTTACTTAATGAGCAGTTCTTC. Translation gives CASSLLNEQFF.

This rearrangement joins TRBV19 to TRBJ2-3; 8 nucleotides agree with TRBD1. Losses at the gene ends were 3 bases for V and 3 bases for J; bases not matched to a gene: 5. This CDR3 has 15 amino acids. Germline assignment: CDR1 LNHDA and CDR2 SQIVND (reference sequence). The CDR3 nucleotides are TGTGCCAGTAGTATCCTAGGACAGGGAACAGATACGCAGTATTTT. This translates into CASSILGQGTDTQYF.

The sample holds a few counts of this clone. J is TRBJ2-1 and V is TRBV27; D is perhaps TRBD2 (6 bases). CDR3 length equals 15 residues. Deletions cut 3 bases from V and 5 bases from J, with 14 bases between. From germline, CDR1 is MNHEY and CDR2 SMNVEV (reference sequence). The CDR3 reads CASSFQTRRNNEQFF. Here the CDR3 DNA reads TGTGCCAGCAGTTTCCAGACTAGACGGAACAATGAGCAGTTCTTC.

CDR3 nucleotide sequence: TGTGCCCCGTCTAACTATGGCTACACCTTC. Encoded protein: CAPSNYGYTF. The chain combines TRBV25-1 with TRBJ1-2; D is undetermined. Per germline, CDR1 MGHDK and CDR2 SYGVNS. This CDR3 has 10 residues. V was pared by 11 bases and J by 0 bases, with 4 bases between.

The chain combines TRBV28 with TRBJ2-1; 8 nucleotides match TRBD2. The CDR3 consists of 15 residues. Germline lookup yields CDR1 MDHEN and CDR2 SYDVKM. After removal of 5 bases from V and 9 bases from J, the junction contained 12 bases not matched to a gene. The DNA for the CDR3 is TGTGCCAGCAGTCAACCGGGGGGGCCGGTCTTTGAGCAGTTCTTC. Translation gives CASSQPGGPVFEQFF.

The J gene is TRBJ1-4, the V gene TRBV9, with a tentative D call TRBD1 (5 bases). Trimming removed 5 bases at V and 3 bases at J, with 11 bases between. Germline lookup yields CDR1 SGDLS and CDR2 YYNGEE. CDR3 size: 14 residues. In nucleotides, the CDR3 is TGTGCCAGCAGACGCGACAGTTCTAATGAAAAACTGTTTTTT. As protein: CASRRDSSNEKLFF. Drawing the rest from reference TRBV9 and TRBJ1-4, the complete variable domain is DSGVTQTPKHLITATGQRVTLRCSPRSGDLSVYWYQQSLDQGLQFLIQYYNGEERAKGNILERFSAQQFPDLHSELNLSSLELGDSALYFCASRRDSSNEKLFFGSGTQLSVL.

This chain connects TRBV7-9 to TRBJ2-7; no clear D. Germline CDR1 and CDR2: SEHNR and FQNEAQ (reference sequence). The length of the CDR3 is 14 residues. V lost 0 bases to trimming and J lost 3 bases, with 9 bases between them. The CDR3 nucleotides are TGTGCCAGCAGCTTAGCGGCCAGTCTCTACGAGCAGTACTTC. The encoded protein is CASSLAASLYEQYF.

The chain employs TRBV9 and TRBJ2-1; D might be TRBD2 (6 bases). There are 16 residues in the CDR3. Germline V CDR1 and CDR2: SGDLS, YYNGEE. The germline V and J ends were trimmed by 3 bases and 8 bases, with 21 bases remaining between them. DNA of the CDR3: TGTGCCAGCAGCGCCGGTTCCCCCGGGAGTAGCGATGAGCAGTTCTTC. This encodes CASSAGSPGSSDEQFF.

The rearrangement joins TRBV6-4 to TRBJ2-3, with 7 bases identical to TRBD2. The germline V gene encodes CDR1 MRHNA and CDR2 SNTAGT. The length of the CDR3 is 16 residues. V shed 3 bases, J shed 3 bases, and the junction held 9 bases outside the gene matches. The CDR3 is CASSEGGGTITDTQYF. The CDR3 nucleotides read TGTGCCAGCAGTGAGGGCGGGGGTACGATAACAGATACGCAGTATTTT.

This chain connects TRBV3-1 (or the pseudogene TRBV3-2) to TRBJ2-7; D remains unclear. V lost 0 bases, J lost 2 bases, and 11 bases lay in between. CDR3 size: 15 residues. Germline V gene lookup returns CDR1 LGHDT and CDR2 YNNKEL (reference sequence). CDR3 sequence reads: CASSQDLQPTYEQYF. CDR3 sequence (DNA): TGTGCCAGCAGCCAAGATCTACAGCCGACCTACGAGCAGTACTTC.

V and J are TRBV28 and TRBJ1-2, with D tentatively TRBD1 (6 bases). CDR3 size: 15 residues. Germline CDR1 reads MDHEN; CDR2 reads SYDVKM. V lost 5 bases, J lost 0 bases, and 13 bases lay in between. As DNA, the CDR3 is TGTGCCAGCAGTATTAAGGGGGTTGCTAACTATGGCTACACCTTC. Translated: CASSIKGVANYGYTF.

J is TRBJ2-2 and V is TRBV19, with 11 bases aligning to TRBD2. Germline V lookup: CDR1 LNHDA, CDR2 SQIVND (reference sequence). Losses at the gene ends were 3 bases for V and 5 bases for J; bases not matched to a gene: 5. This CDR3 spans 16 amino acids. The CDR3 is CASSMGLAEYTGELFF. The CDR3 bases are TGTGCCAGTAGTATGGGACTAGCGGAATATACCGGGGAGCTGTTTTTT. Drawing the rest from reference TRBV19 and TRBJ2-2, the complete variable domain is DGGITQSPKYLFRKEGQNVTLSCEQNLNHDAMYWYRQDPGQGLRLIYYSQIVNDFQKGDIAEGYSVSREKKESFPLTVTSAQKNPTAFYLCASSMGLAEYTGELFFGEGSRLTVL.

The genes are TRBV19 and TRBJ2-1; 11 bases align to TRBD1. Germline V CDR1 and CDR2: LNHDA, SQIVND (reference sequence). The CDR3 is 16 residues long. V dropped 5 bases and J dropped 2; count of bases not matched to a gene: 5. DNA for the CDR3: TGTGCCAGTAGTCCGGACAGGGGGCTACCCTACAATGAGCAGTTCTTC. Amino acids: CASSPDRGLPYNEQFF. The full variable domain, rest sourced from reference TRBV19 and TRBJ2-1, is DGGITQSPKYLFRKEGQNVTLSCEQNLNHDAMYWYRQDPGQGLRLIYYSQIVNDFQKGDIAEGYSVSREKKESFPLTVTSAQKNPTAFYLCASSPDRGLPYNEQFFGPGTRLTVL.

V and J are TRBV2 and TRBJ2-7; 8 bases align to TRBD2. The CDR3 sequence is 12 residues long. Trimming took 6 bases from V and 7 from J; bases not matched to a gene: 5. Germline V gene sequence: CDR1 SNHLY, CDR2 FYNNEI. CDR3 in amino acids: CASSIAGGEQYF. CDR3 DNA: TGTGCCAGCAGCATTGCGGGAGGAGAGCAGTACTTC. The whole variable domain, filled in from reference TRBV2 and TRBJ2-7, reads EPEVTQTPSHQVTQMGQEVILRCVPISNHLYFYWYRQILGQKVEFLVSFYNNEISEKSEIFDDQFSVERPDGSNFTLKIRSTKLEDSAMYFCASSIAGGEQYFGPGTRLTVT.

The gene calls are TRBV28 and TRBJ2-7; D not certain. Deletions cut 3 bases from V and 2 bases from J, with 8 bases between. Germline V gene sequence: CDR1 MDHEN, CDR2 SYDVKM. The CDR3 length is 13 residues. CDR3 coding DNA: TGTGCCAGCAGTTTGCGGATCCCCTACGAGCAGTACTTC. This sequence encodes CASSLRIPYEQYF. The full variable domain, with the rest looked up from reference TRBV28 and TRBJ2-7, is DVKVTQSSRYLVKRTGEKVFLECVQDMDHENMFWYRQDPGLGLRLIYFSYDVKMKEKGDIPEGYSVSREKKERFSLILESASTNQTSMYLCASSLRIPYEQYFGPGTRLTVT.

The chain couples TRBV28 to TRBJ1-1; D not certain. Trimming removed 8 bases at V and 4 bases at J, with 11 bases between. This CDR3 is 12 amino acids long. CDR1 MDHEN and CDR2 SYDVKM come from the germline V gene. The CDR3 bases are TGTGCCAGCGCGGAAGAGGGCACTGAAGCTTTCTTT. Translated, it gives CASAEEGTEAFF.

V is TRBV7-8 and J is TRBJ1-6, with D possibly matching TRBD1 (6 bases). Germline CDR1 reads SGHVS; CDR2 reads FQNEAQ. Between the trimmed V and J ends, which lost 0 bases and 4 bases, there was a span of 19 bases. CDR3 length: 19 amino acids. The CDR3 loop reads CASSLAGGRGASYNSPLHF. Written as DNA, the CDR3 is TGTGCCAGCAGCTTAGCGGGAGGCCGGGGGGCTTCTTATAATTCACCCCTCCACTTT.

The J gene is TRBJ2-1, the V gene TRBV24-1; D may be TRBD2 (6 bases). The CDR3 length is 13 residues. Trimming took 9 bases from V and 4 from J, leaving 12 bases between them. Germline CDR1 reads KGHDR; CDR2 reads SFDVKD. CDR3 residues: CATSIGGYNEQFF. The CDR3, as DNA: TGTGCCACCTCTATAGGAGGGTACAATGAGCAGTTCTTC.

The chain links TRBV29-1 to TRBJ1-5, with 7 bases fitting TRBD1. CDR1 SQVTM and CDR2 ANQGSEA come from the germline V gene. Trimming cost V 6 bases and J 0 bases; bases outside gene matches: 11. The CDR3 runs to 16 residues. CDR3 sequence reads: CSVEGDSTYSNQPQHF. The CDR3 bases are TGCAGCGTCGAGGGGGACAGTACTTATAGCAATCAGCCCCAGCATTTT.

J is TRBJ1-3 and V is TRBV30; tentative D call: TRBD1 (6 bases). This CDR3 contains 16 residues. Trimming cost V 3 bases and J 5 bases, with 20 bases left between them. CDR1 GTSNPN and CDR2 SVGIG come from the germline V gene (reference sequence). CDR3: CAWSRLGTSERNTIYF. The CDR3 DNA follows: TGTGCCTGGAGCCGTCTCGGGACATCAGAAAGAAACACCATATATTTT.

In DNA form, the CDR3 reads TGCGCCAGCAGCTTAGGGGAAAACACAGATACGCAGTATTTT. Translating gives CASSLGENTDTQYF. The chain has TRBV5-1 and TRBJ2-3; weak D call: TRBD1 (5 bases). V was pared by 2 bases and J by 2 bases, with 9 bases between. The germline CDR1 and CDR2 sequences are SGHRS and YFSETQ. This CDR3 is 14 amino acids long.

The chain couples TRBV5-4 to TRBJ2-3, with 10 bases matching TRBD2. CDR1 and CDR2 (germline): SGHNT, YYREEE (reference sequence). With V trimmed by 2 bases and J by 10 bases, 16 bases remained unmatched. This CDR3 region has 17 residues. The CDR3 here is CASSFHMSGRARLPQYF. Here the CDR3 DNA reads TGTGCCAGCAGCTTCCATATGAGCGGGAGGGCCCGGTTGCCGCAGTATTTT.

This clone has a count of ten or more. The genes are TRBV6-5 and TRBJ1-4; 10 bases match TRBD1. The CDR3 spans 16 residues. The junction had 1 base not matched to a gene; V was cut back by 1 base and J by 2 bases. Germline CDR1 is MNHEY and CDR2 is SVGAGI. This chain's CDR3 is CASSYLGQGTNEKLFF. The CDR3 nucleotides are TGTGCCAGCAGTTACTTGGGACAGGGGACTAATGAAAAACTGTTTTTT.